These T cell receptor beta chains were read from a single sample in a study of T cell responses to AZD1222 COVID-19 vaccine. Repertoires were generated with immunoSEQ multiplex PCR, while TCRdb's copy carries only in-frame clones and drops some. This sample has around 100,000 clones, with about 88% found just once. The specimen was peripheral blood, collected on day 0 of AZD1222 vaccination. Receptors were obtained from an adult in good health. CDR3s include the opening cysteine and the closing phenylalanine or tryptophan. A D gene is named only where the DNA matches it firmly.

v_call: TRBV3-1/TRBV3-2
j_call: TRBJ1-2
d_call: NA
cdr3_aa: CASSRHKQGSYGYTF
cdr3_nt: TGTGCCAGCAGCCGCCACAAACAGGGAAGCTATGGCTACACCTTC

v_call: TRBV6-1
j_call: TRBJ2-1
d_call: NA
cdr3_aa: CASSEASGSYNEQFF
cdr3_nt: TGTGCCAGCAGTGAAGCTAGCGGCTCCTACAATGAGCAGTTCTTC

v_call: TRBV11-2
j_call: TRBJ1-1
d_call: NA
cdr3_aa: CASSLYSLNTEAFF
cdr3_nt: TGTGCCAGCAGCTTGTACAGCTTGAACACTGAAGCTTTCTTT

v_call: TRBV11-3
j_call: TRBJ2-1
d_call: TRBD2
cdr3_aa: CASSSGLAENNEQFF
cdr3_nt: TGTGCCAGCAGCTCCGGACTAGCAGAGAACAATGAGCAGTTCTTC

v_call: TRBV2
j_call: TRBJ1-3
d_call: NA
cdr3_aa: CASSLRGTGNTIYF
cdr3_nt: TGTGCCAGCAGTTTGAGGGGGACGGGAAACACCATATATTTT

v_call: TRBV5-5
j_call: TRBJ2-5
d_call: TRBD2
cdr3_aa: CASSLLPSGRQETQYF
cdr3_nt: TGTGCCAGCAGCTTGCTTCCTAGCGGGAGACAAGAGACCCAGTACTTC

v_call: TRBV4-2
j_call: TRBJ2-3
d_call: NA
cdr3_aa: CASSSNRLRADTQYF
cdr3_nt: TGTGCCAGCAGCTCCAACCGGCTTCGCGCAGATACGCAGTATTTT

v_call: TRBV4-2
j_call: TRBJ2-1
d_call: TRBD2
cdr3_aa: CASSQGLAGGTNEQFF
cdr3_nt: TGTGCCAGCAGCCAAGGGCTAGCGGGGGGGACCAATGAGCAGTTCTTC

v_call: TRBV6-5
j_call: TRBJ2-1
d_call: NA
cdr3_aa: CASSREQRSNNEQFF
cdr3_nt: TGTGCCTCCAGCAGGGAACAGCGGAGCAACAATGAGCAGTTCTTC

v_call: TRBV28
j_call: TRBJ2-5
d_call: NA
cdr3_aa: CAARGGEETQYF
cdr3_nt: TGTGCTGCGAGGGGGGGGGAAGAGACCCAGTACTTC

v_call: TRBV7-2
j_call: TRBJ2-5
d_call: NA
cdr3_aa: CASGKETQYF
cdr3_nt: TGTGCCAGCGGGAAAGAGACCCAGTACTTC

v_call: TRBV5-1
j_call: TRBJ1-2
d_call: TRBD1
cdr3_aa: CASSLTSGGYYGYTF
cdr3_nt: TGCGCCAGCAGCTTAACGTCAGGGGGCTACTATGGCTACACCTTC

v_call: TRBV2
j_call: TRBJ1-1
d_call: NA
cdr3_aa: CASQVRQGSEAFF
cdr3_nt: TGTGCCAGCCAGGTCCGCCAGGGGTCGGAAGCTTTCTTT

v_call: TRBV4-3
j_call: TRBJ1-1
d_call: NA
cdr3_aa: CASSQGRGNTEAFF
cdr3_nt: TGCGCCAGCAGCCAAGGTAGGGGAAACACTGAAGCTTTCTTT

v_call: TRBV7-3
j_call: TRBJ2-3
d_call: NA
cdr3_aa: CASSLGGTDTQYF
cdr3_nt: TGTGCCAGCAGCCTCGGCGGCACAGATACGCAGTATTTT

v_call: TRBV19
j_call: TRBJ1-1
d_call: NA
cdr3_aa: CASGRGVGSTEAFF
cdr3_nt: TGTGCCAGTGGGCGGGGGGTCGGGTCCACTGAAGCTTTCTTT

v_call: TRBV7-9
j_call: TRBJ2-6
d_call: NA
cdr3_aa: CADTPGGTSGANVLTF
cdr3_nt: TGTGCCGACACCCCTGGGGGAACCTCTGGGGCCAACGTCCTGACTTTC

v_call: TRBV23-1
j_call: TRBJ2-1
d_call: NA
cdr3_aa: CASLGDNSFKAYSDNEQFF
cdr3_nt: TGCGCCAGCCTGGGGGATAATAGCTTCAAAGCCTATTCTGACAATGAGCAGTTCTTC